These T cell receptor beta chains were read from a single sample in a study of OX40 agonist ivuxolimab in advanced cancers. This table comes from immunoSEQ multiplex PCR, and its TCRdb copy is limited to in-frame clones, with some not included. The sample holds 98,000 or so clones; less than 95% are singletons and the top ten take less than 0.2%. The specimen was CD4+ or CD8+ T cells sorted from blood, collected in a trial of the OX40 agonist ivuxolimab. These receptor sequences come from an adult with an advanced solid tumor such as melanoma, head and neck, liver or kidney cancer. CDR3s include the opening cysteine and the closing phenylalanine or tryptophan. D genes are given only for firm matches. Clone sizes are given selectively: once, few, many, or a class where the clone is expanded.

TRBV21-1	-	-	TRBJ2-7	TGTGCCAGCACCCAGTTTGAGGGACAACTCTACGAGCAGTACTTC	CASTQFEGQLYEQYF
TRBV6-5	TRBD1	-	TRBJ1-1	TGTGCCAGCAGTTACTCGTCAGGGGGATCCACTGAAGCTTTCTTT	CASSYSSGGSTEAFF
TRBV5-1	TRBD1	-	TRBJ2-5	TGCGCCAGCAGCTCGGGACAGGCCCAAGAGACCCAGTACTTC	CASSSGQAQETQYF
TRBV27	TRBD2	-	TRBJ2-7	TGTGCCAGCAGTCCCCGAACCGCGACTAGCGGATTCTACGAGCAGTACTTC	CASSPRTATSGFYEQYF
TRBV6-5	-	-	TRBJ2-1	TGTGCCAGCAGTACACAGCCTTCGACCTACAATGAGCAGTTCTTC	CASSTQPSTYNEQFF
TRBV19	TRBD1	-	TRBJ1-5	TGTGCCAGTAAATCGACAGGGGTTGGCAATCAGCCCCAGCATTTT	CASKSTGVGNQPQHF
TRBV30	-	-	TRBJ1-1	TGTGCCTGGAGTGTAAAAAGGGTATTTAGCGGAATGAACACTGAAGCTTTCTTT	CAWSVKRVFSGMNTEAFF
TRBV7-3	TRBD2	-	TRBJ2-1	TGTGCCAGCAGTTCTCAAGCGGGATCCTACAATGAGCAGTTCTTC	CASSSQAGSYNEQFF
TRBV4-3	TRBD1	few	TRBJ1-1	TGCGCCAGCAGCCAAGGGGCTACCGGGACAGCAAACACTGAAGCTTTCTTT	CASSQGATGTANTEAFF
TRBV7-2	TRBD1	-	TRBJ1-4	TGTGCCAGCAGCCCGAGGGACAGGGAAAAACTGTTTTTT	CASSPRDREKLFF
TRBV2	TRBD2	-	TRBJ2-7	TGTGCCAGCGGGACTAGCGGCTACGAGCAGTACTTC	CASGTSGYEQYF
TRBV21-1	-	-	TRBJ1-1	TGTGCCAGCAGTCCCGGGACAGGGGACTTCAACACTGAAGCTTTCTTT	CASSPGTGDFNTEAFF
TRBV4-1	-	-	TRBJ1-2	TGCGCCAGCAGCCAAGATGAGGGCAGCCTCTCCTATGGCTACACCTTC	CASSQDEGSLSYGYTF
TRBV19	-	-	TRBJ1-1	TGTGCCAGTAGCCCACAAAGAGATTACACTGAAGCTTTCTTT	CASSPQRDYTEAFF
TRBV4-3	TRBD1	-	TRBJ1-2	TGCGCCAGCAGCCAAGGGAGGGGGCCAAACTATGGCTACACCTTC	CASSQGRGPNYGYTF
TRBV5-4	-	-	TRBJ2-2	TGTGCCAGCAGCTTGGTGGCGAACACCGGGGAGCTGTTTTTT	CASSLVANTGELFF
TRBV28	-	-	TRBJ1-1	TGTGCCAGCAGCCCCCTATATAACACTGAAGCTTTCTTT	CASSPLYNTEAFF
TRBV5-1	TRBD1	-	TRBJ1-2	TGCGCCAGCAGCCGGGAGGGACAGGGGGCGCGAAGGGTTGGTGGCTACACCTTC	CASSREGQGARRVGGYTF